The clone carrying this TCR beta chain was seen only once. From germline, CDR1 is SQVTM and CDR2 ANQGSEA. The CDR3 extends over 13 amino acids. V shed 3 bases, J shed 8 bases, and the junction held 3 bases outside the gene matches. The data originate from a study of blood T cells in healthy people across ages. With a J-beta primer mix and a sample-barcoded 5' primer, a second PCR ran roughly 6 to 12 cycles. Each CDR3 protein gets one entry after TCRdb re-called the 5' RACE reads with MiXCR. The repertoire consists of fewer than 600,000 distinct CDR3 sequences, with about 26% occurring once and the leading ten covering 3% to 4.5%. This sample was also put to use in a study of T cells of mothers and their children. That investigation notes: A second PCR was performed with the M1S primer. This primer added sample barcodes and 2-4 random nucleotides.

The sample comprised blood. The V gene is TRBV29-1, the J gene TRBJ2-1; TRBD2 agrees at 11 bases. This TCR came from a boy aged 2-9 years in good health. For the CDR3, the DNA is TGCAGCGTTGATACTAGCGGGGGCGATGAGCAGTTCTTC. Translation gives CSVDTSGGDEQFF.